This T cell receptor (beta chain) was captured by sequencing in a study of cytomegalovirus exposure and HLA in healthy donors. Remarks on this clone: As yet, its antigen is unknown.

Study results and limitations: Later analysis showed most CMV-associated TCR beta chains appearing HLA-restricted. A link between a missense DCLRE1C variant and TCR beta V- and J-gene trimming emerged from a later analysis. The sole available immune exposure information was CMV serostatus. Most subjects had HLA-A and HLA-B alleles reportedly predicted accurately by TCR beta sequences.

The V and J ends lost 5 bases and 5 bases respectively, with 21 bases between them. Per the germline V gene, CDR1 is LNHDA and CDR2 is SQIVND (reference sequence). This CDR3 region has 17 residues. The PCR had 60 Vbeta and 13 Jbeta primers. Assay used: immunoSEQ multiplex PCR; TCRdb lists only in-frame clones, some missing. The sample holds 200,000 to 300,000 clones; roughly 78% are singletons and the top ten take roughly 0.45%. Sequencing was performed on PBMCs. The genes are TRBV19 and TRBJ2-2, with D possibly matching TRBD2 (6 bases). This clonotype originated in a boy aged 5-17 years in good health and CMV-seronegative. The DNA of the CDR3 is TGTGCCAGTAGTGATTCTAGCGTCGCTCTGGTAACCGGGGAGCTGTTTTTT. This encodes CASSDSSVALVTGELFF. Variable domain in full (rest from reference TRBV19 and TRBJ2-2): DGGITQSPKYLFRKEGQNVTLSCEQNLNHDAMYWYRQDPGQGLRLIYYSQIVNDFQKGDIAEGYSVSREKKESFPLTVTSAQKNPTAFYLCASSDSSVALVTGELFFGEGSRLTVL.